A single sample gave rise to the 21 T cell receptor beta chains below, sequenced in a study of T cell responses to AZD1222 COVID-19 vaccine. Profiling relied on immunoSEQ multiplex PCR, and the TCRdb table lists in-frame clones only, not all of them. Of more than 100,000 clones in the sample, roughly 93% were seen once. Sample: peripheral blood, taken on day 0 of AZD1222 vaccination. Receptors originate from an adult in good health.

V usage is TRBV6-5 and J usage is TRBJ1-1, with a tentative D call TRBD1 (5 bases). V was shortened by 0 bases and J by 9 bases, with 8 bases between the two germline ends. Germline V gene data show CDR1 as MNHEY and CDR2 as SVGAGI. This CDR3 has 12 residues. CDR3 in amino acids: CASSYSEGKAFF. The CDR3 region has the DNA TGTGCCAGCAGTTACTCAGAGGGGAAAGCTTTCTTT.

This chain uses TRBV7-6 with TRBJ1-6, with a tentative D call TRBD1 (5 bases). The germline CDR1 and CDR2 sequences are SGHVS and FNYEAQ. This CDR3 spans 16 amino acids. V was clipped by 5 bases and J by 9 bases, with 20 bases between them. As DNA, the CDR3 is TGTGCCAGCAGCATTAGCTCCCAGGGAGGGAGTTCACCCCTCCACTTT. It translates to CASSISSQGGSSPLHF.

The rearrangement uses TRBV7-9 and TRBJ1-2; the D gene is possibly TRBD1 (6 bases). CDR3 length: 13 residues. Trimming removed 2 bases at V and 8 bases at J, with 12 bases between. Germline V gene lookup returns CDR1 SEHNR and CDR2 FQNEAQ (reference sequence). The CDR3 coding sequence is TGTGCCAGCAGCTTACAGCTAGGGGGAGGCTACACCTTC. Protein: CASSLQLGGGYTF.

The chain links TRBV19 to TRBJ1-1; 9 nucleotides agree with TRBD1. Unmatched junction bases numbered 7, after V lost 4 bases and J lost 4 bases. CDR1 is LNHDA, CDR2 SQIVND, per germline (reference sequence). This CDR3 has 15 residues. Here the CDR3 DNA reads TGTGCCAGTAGTAGTGGAGGACAGGGGATCACTGAAGCTTTCTTT. It translates to CASSSGGQGITEAFF.

The rearrangement links TRBV7-3 to TRBJ2-1; 7 bases are a match to TRBD2. Trimming removed 1 base from V and 5 bases from J; junction bases left unmatched: 14. The CDR3 is made up of 18 amino acids. Per the germline V gene, CDR1 is SGHTA and CDR2 is FQGTGA. DNA of the CDR3: TGTGCCAGCAGCTTAATGCCGGGTGGGATTAGCGGGCACAATGAGCAGTTCTTC. It translates to CASSLMPGGISGHNEQFF.

The V and J genes are TRBV7-9 and TRBJ1-1, with D possibly TRBD1 on 6 matching bases. The V gene's germline CDR1 is SEHNR and CDR2 FQNEAQ (reference sequence). The CDR3 has 12 amino acids. V dropped 5 bases and J dropped 6 bases, with 10 bases sitting between them. The CDR3: CASSQGGAEAFF. The CDR3 coding sequence is TGTGCCAGCAGCCAAGGGGGGGCTGAAGCTTTCTTT.

The gene calls are TRBV19 and TRBJ1-2, with 7 bases lining up with TRBD1. Germline trimming cut 4 bases from V and 1 base from J; bases unmatched to any gene: 3. The CDR3 loop spans 14 amino acids. The germline gives CDR1 LNHDA, CDR2 SQIVND (reference sequence). The CDR3 sequence is CASSNPGGNYGYTF. The CDR3 bases are TGTGCCAGTAGTAATCCAGGGGGTAACTATGGCTACACCTTC.

Only one count was recorded for this clone. The chain couples TRBV25-1 to TRBJ1-4; D not resolved. This CDR3 has 13 residues. Germline V gene sequence: CDR1 MGHDK, CDR2 SYGVNS. Deletions cut 1 base from V and 7 bases from J, with 7 bases between. As DNA, the CDR3 is TGTGCCAGCAGTGAATGGGTCGCTGAAAAACTGTTTTTT. Protein: CASSEWVAEKLFF.

The J gene is TRBJ1-5, the V gene TRBV5-6, with D unclear. Germline V gives CDR1 SGHDT, CDR2 YYEEEE. The CDR3 covers 13 residues. V lost 4 bases and J 4 bases, leaving 9 bases between the germline ends. Written as DNA, the CDR3 is TGTGCCAGCAGCCGCAGAAATAATCAGCCCCAGCATTTT. Its translation: CASSRRNNQPQHF.

The chain employs TRBV10-3 and TRBJ1-3, with TRBD1 matching 8 bases. Losses at the gene ends were 7 bases for V and 0 bases for J; bases not matched to a gene: 8. This CDR3 comprises 16 residues. In germline, CDR1 is ENHRY, CDR2 SYGVKD. Here the CDR3 DNA reads TGTGCCATCAAGGCCCAGGGGGCCTTCTCTGGAAACACCATATATTTT. It yields the protein CAIKAQGAFSGNTIYF.

The chain joins TRBV21-1 to TRBJ2-1; the table assigns TRBD2, which was not confirmed against the DNA. TRBV21-1 counts as a pseudogene. The CDR3 is made up of 14 amino acids. DNA for the CDR3: TGTGCCAGCAGCAAAGATCGAGCGGGCAATGAGCAGTTCTTC. The encoded protein is CASSKDRAGNEQFF.

Comment on this clone: The junction departs from the called germline gene at one end, perhaps through a read error. The rearrangement links TRBV4-1 to TRBJ2-1, with 9 bases that match TRBD2. Germline V gene data show CDR1 as MGHRA and CDR2 as YSYEKL. CDR3 length equals 16 residues. The CDR3 nucleotides are TGCGCCAGCAGCGTCCTAGCGGGATTTTCCTCCAATGAGCAGTTCTTC. Its translation is CASSVLAGFSSNEQFF.

This chain links TRBV2 with TRBJ1-1; a weak D match, TRBD1 (6 bases). This CDR3 has 14 amino acids. Trimming pared 9 bases from V and 7 bases from J, leaving 21 bases between. CDR1 is SNHLY and CDR2 is FYNNEI in the germline V gene. The CDR3 region is CARSMTGVRGEAFF. In nucleotides, the CDR3 is TGTGCCAGATCGATGACAGGTGTTCGGGGTGAAGCTTTCTTT.

This clone was seen only once. This rearrangement joins TRBV27 to TRBJ1-1; tentatively, D is TRBD1 (5 bases). The length of the CDR3 is 13 residues. V was pared by 5 bases and J by 11 bases, with 18 bases between. The germline CDR1 and CDR2 sequences are MNHEY and SMNVEV (reference sequence). The DNA of the CDR3 is TGTGCCAGCAGTCCGCCCGGGGCCCCGAAGGCTTTCTTT. Translated, it gives CASSPPGAPKAFF.

The V call is TRBV18, the J call TRBJ1-1; no reliable D call. The CDR3 has 18 amino acids. Per the germline V gene, CDR1 is KGHSH and CDR2 is LQKENI. Trimming shortened V by 4 bases and J by 4 bases, and 25 bases separated the two germline ends. CDR3 in amino acids: CASSQQRNYASLGTEAFF. Written as DNA, the CDR3 is TGTGCCAGCTCACAGCAGAGGAATTATGCGTCCTTGGGCACTGAAGCTTTCTTT.

The chain combines TRBV10-3 with TRBJ1-2, with D possibly matching TRBD1 (5 bases). CDR3 length: 17 residues. V shed 5 bases and J shed 3 bases, with 22 bases lying between them. Germline CDR1 is ENHRY and CDR2 is SYGVKD. The chain's CDR3 is CAISHPGRSGSDYGYTF. CDR3 DNA: TGTGCCATCAGTCATCCAGGGAGGTCGGGCAGTGACTATGGCTACACCTTC.

The V gene is TRBV19, the J gene TRBJ2-1; D gene uncertain. The CDR3 is 14 residues long. Germline values: CDR1 LNHDA, CDR2 SQIVND (reference sequence). V lost 1 base and J 5 bases, leaving 9 bases between the germline ends. CDR3 in amino acids: CASSIGFTNNEQFF. The CDR3 nucleotides read TGTGCCAGTAGTATAGGGTTCACTAACAATGAGCAGTTCTTC.

V is TRBV19 and J is TRBJ2-5, with D unclear. Germline lookup yields CDR1 LNHDA and CDR2 SQIVND (reference sequence). V lost 3 bases and J 2 bases, leaving 7 bases between the germline ends. This CDR3 region has 13 residues. The CDR3 bases are TGTGCCAGTAGTATTCAGGTTCAAGAGACCCAGTACTTC. The encoded protein is CASSIQVQETQYF.

This chain connects TRBV10-2 to TRBJ2-5; the match to TRBD2 covers 9 bases. This CDR3 is 14 amino acids long. The germline gives CDR1 WSHSY, CDR2 SAAADI. Germline trimming cut 4 bases from V and 4 bases from J; bases unmatched to any gene: 4. CDR3 region: CASSVLAGPETQYF. The CDR3 bases are TGCGCCAGCAGTGTCCTAGCGGGGCCAGAGACCCAGTACTTC.

V and J are TRBV18 and TRBJ1-5; 8 bases fit TRBD1. The germline CDR1 and CDR2 sequences are KGHSH and LQKENI. Trimming took 3 bases from V and 0 from J; bases not matched to a gene: 4. The CDR3 consists of 16 residues. The DNA of the CDR3 is TGTGCCAGCTCACCTCAGGGGGCGAATAGCAATCAGCCCCAGCATTTT. Translated, it gives CASSPQGANSNQPQHF.

The genes are TRBV4-1 and TRBJ2-5; 8 bases agree with TRBD2. CDR1 MGHRA and CDR2 YSYEKL come from the germline V gene. The V and J ends lost 3 bases and 5 bases, in that order; junction bases with no gene match: 11. CDR3 length: 16 amino acids. CDR3 sequence: CASSQTGGSEYETQYF. In DNA form, the CDR3 reads TGCGCCAGCAGCCAGACGGGGGGGAGCGAGTACGAGACCCAGTACTTC.